Sequencing of this T cell receptor beta chain was carried out in a study of T cells after yellow fever vaccination. Whole-study results and caveats: Some clonotypes, a small share, were shared between CD4 and CD8 compartments. Any FACS-sorted repertoire could hold abundant clonotypes that contaminate it from the bulk population.

This clonotype has just a few counts. Its specificity is unknown. It was through 5'RACE template switching that TCR cDNA was made, with a universal primer site and UMIs added. One entry per CDR3 protein results from TCRdb running MiXCR on the 5' RACE reads. The sample includes some 350,000 distinct CDR3 sequences, roughly 12% of them seen just once. The CDR3 length is 15 residues. Trimming took off 7 bases at V and 5 bases at J, with 17 bases between the two ends. This sequence originates from a man aged 18 to 30 who received the YFV17D yellow fever vaccine. The sample was PBMCs, taken on the day of the first yellow fever vaccination. The chain couples TRBV12-3 or TRBV12-4 to TRBJ2-2; D is perhaps TRBD2 (6 bases). The CDR3 DNA sequence: TGTGCCAGCAAGGAGGGATCTCAGGAGACCGGGGAGCTGTTTTTT. Protein: CASKEGSQETGELFF.